This is a list of T cell receptor beta chains from one sample in a study of high-grade serous ovarian cancer treatment subgroups. Data came from immunoSEQ multiplex PCR; TCRdb stores just in-frame clones and leaves some out. The table shows nearly 15,000 clones, with 85% to 90% occurring only once. What was sequenced was tumor tissue. These receptors all come from a human donor with high-grade serous ovarian cancer. Both conserved end residues are part of each CDR3. D genes are given only for firm matches. Size tells how often a clone was seen (once, few, many) or the class of an expanded clone, and some rows leave it out.

size,D,J,V,CDR3,DNA
few,.,TRBJ2-7,TRBV28,CASFRNYEQYF,TGTGCCAGCTTCCGAAATTACGAGCAGTACTTC
.,TRBD2,TRBJ2-1,TRBV27,CASSKKTSGFYNEQFF,TGTGCCAGCAGTAAAAAGACTAGCGGATTCTACAATGAGCAGTTCTTC
once,.,TRBJ2-5,TRBV6-1,CASSESWSGETQYF,TGTGCCAGCAGTGAATCCTGGAGCGGAGAGACCCAGTACTTC
.,TRBD1,TRBJ1-1,TRBV7-9,CASSPVPGQGLNTEAFF,TGTGCCAGCAGCCCGGTCCCGGGACAGGGTTTGAACACTGAAGCTTTCTTT
.,.,TRBJ2-5,TRBV7-9,CASSLGAGETQYF,TGTGCCAGCAGCTTAGGGGCAGGGGAGACCCAGTACTTC
.,TRBD1,TRBJ2-1,TRBV5-1,CASSRGGQGFYNEQFF,TGCGCCAGCAGCCGAGGCGGACAGGGATTCTACAATGAGCAGTTCTTC
once,.,TRBJ2-7,TRBV27,CAKGSAKKTYEQYF,TGTGCCAAGGGGTCCGCAAAAAAAACCTACGAGCAGTACTTC
.,.,TRBJ1-4,TRBV28,CASKASQVVEKLFF,TGTGCCAGCAAGGCATCACAGGTGGTTGAAAAACTGTTTTTT
once,TRBD1,TRBJ1-2,TRBV5-4,CASSQTGAGYGYTF,TGTGCCAGCAGCCAAACAGGGGCAGGCTATGGCTACACCTTC
.,TRBD2,TRBJ2-5,TRBV5-1,CASSSGGAVGETQYF,TGCGCCAGCAGCTCCGGGGGGGCCGTGGGAGAGACCCAGTACTTC
.,.,TRBJ2-7,TRBV7-2,CASSLYPGGMYEQYF,TGTGCCAGCAGCTTATATCCAGGGGGGATGTACGAGCAGTACTTC
.,.,TRBJ2-6,TRBV18,CASSLGSGANVLTF,TGTGCCAGCTCACTCGGCTCTGGGGCCAACGTCCTGACTTTC
once,.,TRBJ1-5,TRBV19,CASSVRTGGEGQPQHF,TGTGCCAGTAGTGTCCGAACAGGAGGGGAGGGGCAGCCCCAGCATTTT
.,.,TRBJ2-5,TRBV2,CASTGQGLKTQYF,TGTGCCAGCACCGGGCAGGGCCTAAAGACCCAGTACTTC
once,.,TRBJ1-6,TRBV7-9,CASSIGGGRGSPLHF,TGTGCCAGCAGTATAGGGGGGGGTCGGGGTTCACCCCTCCACTTT
.,.,TRBJ2-5,TRBV2,CASSEEVGTQYF,TGTGCCAGCAGTGAAGAGGTCGGGACCCAGTACTTC
.,TRBD1,TRBJ1-2,TRBV11-2,CASSRGQGAYGYTF,TGTGCCAGCAGCCGGGGACAGGGGGCTTATGGCTACACCTTC
.,.,TRBJ2-5,TRBV28,CASSPPRGTQYF,TGTGCCAGCAGTCCCCCTCGGGGGACCCAGTACTTC
medium-sized,TRBD1,TRBJ1-2,TRBV5-5,CASRPPGGSNYGYTF,TGTGCCAGCAGACCCCCAGGGGGGTCTAACTATGGCTACACCTTC
.,TRBD2,TRBJ2-7,TRBV10-3,CAISEGTSGGTYEQYF,TGTGCCATCAGTGAAGGGACTAGCGGGGGTACCTACGAGCAGTACTTC
.,.,TRBJ1-1,TRBV28,CASMRNEPVIQVAFF,TGTGCCAGCATGAGGAACGAGCCCGTAATTCAAGTAGCTTTCTTT
.,TRBD1,TRBJ2-7,TRBV6-5,CASSRDRGLGEQYF,TGTGCCAGCAGCCGGGACAGGGGTTTAGGCGAGCAGTACTTC
.,TRBD2,TRBJ2-7,TRBV5-4,CASSRGVAGAAAYYEQYF,TGTGCCAGCAGCCGGGGAGTAGCGGGGGCCGCAGCGTACTACGAGCAGTACTTC
.,.,TRBJ1-5,TRBV15,CATSRDGQHQPQHF,TGTGCCACCAGCAGAGATGGTCAGCATCAGCCCCAGCATTTT
.,TRBD2,TRBJ2-1,TRBV5-1,CASSFGIAGSSYNEQFF,TGCGCCAGCAGCTTTGGAATAGCGGGGAGCTCCTACAATGAGCAGTTCTTC
.,.,TRBJ2-1,TRBV19,CASRVWGIRNEQFF,TGTGCCAGTAGGGTGTGGGGGATTAGGAATGAGCAGTTCTTC
.,TRBD1,TRBJ2-7,TRBV10-1,CASTSGTGSYEQYF,TGCGCCAGCACCTCCGGGACAGGTTCCTACGAGCAGTACTTC
once,.,TRBJ2-3,TRBV20-1,CSARIGTQYF,TGCAGTGCTAGAATTGGTACGCAGTATTTT
.,.,TRBJ2-1,TRBV30,CAWSAAGPRNEQFF,TGTGCCTGGAGTGCCGCAGGGCCACGGAATGAGCAGTTCTTC
once,TRBD1,TRBJ2-7,TRBV9,CASSPETGATYEQYF,TGTGCCAGCAGCCCAGAGACAGGGGCAACTTACGAGCAGTACTTC
.,.,TRBJ2-3,TRBV4-1,CASSQDEVPDTQYF,TGCGCCAGCAGCCAAGACGAAGTCCCAGATACGCAGTATTTT
.,TRBD1,TRBJ2-6,TRBV7-8,CASSGGTGSSGANVLTF,TGTGCCAGCAGCGGGGGGACAGGTTCCTCTGGGGCCAACGTCCTGACTTTC
.,TRBD1,TRBJ2-5,TRBV28,CATLRETGWETQYF,TGTGCCACCCTCAGAGAGACAGGGTGGGAGACCCAGTACTTC
.,.,TRBJ2-6,TRBV6-6,CASSYSTAGANVLTF,TGTGCCAGCAGTTACTCTACTGCTGGGGCCAACGTCCTGACTTTC
.,.,TRBJ1-5,TRBV5-1,CASSPGTGDYSNQPQHF,TGCGCCAGCAGCCCGGGGACGGGCGATTATAGCAATCAGCCCCAGCATTTT
.,TRBD1,TRBJ2-7,TRBV29-1,CSARQGPSYEQYF,TGCAGCGCTAGACAGGGGCCCTCCTACGAGCAGTACTTC
.,TRBD1,TRBJ2-5,TRBV5-4,CASSPTGGRWETQYF,TGTGCCAGCAGCCCTACAGGGGGTAGGTGGGAGACCCAGTACTTC
.,.,TRBJ2-3,TRBV11-2,CASSLLGVGTDTQYF,TGTGCCAGCAGCCTGCTTGGGGTGGGCACAGATACGCAGTATTTT
.,TRBD1,TRBJ2-3,TRBV7-2,CASSLVRRGQDTQYF,TGTGCCAGCAGCTTGGTCCGCAGGGGGCAAGATACGCAGTATTTT
.,TRBD2,TRBJ2-3,TRBV5-1,CASSLAGTDTQYF,TGCGCCAGCAGTCTAGCGGGCACAGATACGCAGTATTTT
.,.,TRBJ2-7,TRBV5-4,CASSSPGNEQYF,TGTGCCAGCAGCTCGCCGGGGAACGAGCAGTACTTC
.,.,TRBJ2-2,TRBV6-1,CASRRRGETGELFF,TGTGCCAGCAGGCGCCGGGGTGAAACCGGGGAGCTGTTTTTT
.,.,TRBJ1-2,TRBV28,CASSFPTVGGYTF,TGTGCCAGCAGTTTCCCCACCGTGGGTGGCTACACCTTC
.,.,TRBJ2-7,TRBV10-3,CATQEDNSYEQYF,TGTGCCACCCAGGAGGACAACTCCTACGAGCAGTACTTC
.,TRBD2,TRBJ2-5,TRBV25-1,CASSEKREEETQYF,TGTGCCAGCAGTGAAAAGCGGGAGGAAGAGACCCAGTACTTC
once,.,TRBJ2-3,TRBV18,CASSYIGGGTDTQYF,TGTGCCAGCTCGTATATTGGGGGCGGCACAGATACGCAGTATTTT
.,TRBD1,TRBJ1-4,TRBV30,CAWSVQGADEKLFF,TGTGCCTGGAGTGTACAGGGGGCAGATGAAAAACTGTTTTTT
.,TRBD1,TRBJ2-1,TRBV2,CASSGRDRALGEQFF,TGTGCCAGCAGTGGCCGGGACAGGGCTCTAGGTGAGCAGTTCTTC
.,TRBD1,TRBJ2-1,TRBV7-9,CASSLYGTGGMDEQFF,TGTGCCAGCAGCTTATACGGGACAGGGGGCATGGATGAGCAGTTCTTC
.,TRBD1,TRBJ2-4,TRBV7-6,CASSLRQGWGNIQYF,TGTGCCAGCAGTCTCAGACAGGGCTGGGGAAACATTCAGTACTTC
.,.,TRBJ2-5,TRBV11-2,CASSYNRVQETQYF,TGTGCCAGCAGCTACAACAGGGTCCAAGAGACCCAGTACTTC
once,.,TRBJ1-2,TRBV19,CASSIARPDNYGYTF,TGTGCCAGTAGTATTGCACGGCCAGATAACTATGGCTACACCTTC
few,.,TRBJ2-3,TRBV5-1,CASSLVGETSTDTQYF,TGCGCCAGCAGCTTGGTTGGCGAAACTAGCACAGATACGCAGTATTTT
.,.,TRBJ1-6,TRBV6-5,CANLATGFSPLHF,TGTGCCAACTTGGCTACAGGGTTTTCACCCCTCCACTTT
.,TRBD1,TRBJ1-2,TRBV5-1,CASSLSDRVGGYTF,TGCGCCAGCAGCTTGTCCGACAGGGTGGGAGGCTACACCTTC
.,.,TRBJ2-6,TRBV2,CASITRGLGANVLTF,TGTGCCAGCATCACGAGAGGGCTTGGGGCCAACGTCCTGACTTTC
.,.,TRBJ1-1,TRBV21-1,CASSPGLYTIRTEAFF,TGTGCCAGCAGCCCAGGGCTATACACAATTCGCACTGAAGCTTTCTTT
.,.,TRBJ1-3,TRBV9,CASSVGQSVMNTIYF,TGTGCCAGCAGCGTAGGTCAGTCGGTTATGAACACCATATATTTT